The source of this T cell receptor beta chain is a study of T cells in Graves' hyperthyroidism and ophthalmopathy. Study-wide points: The model foresaw ophthalmopathy a median roughly 6 months prior to onset. In the blood, most expanded thyroid clonotypes above 0.001 appeared as well.

This clonotype was found a few times. Its antigen is undetermined. Germline V gene lookup returns CDR1 ENHRY and CDR2 SYGVKD. The CDR3 length is 14 residues. Trimming removed 4 bases at V and 3 bases at J, with 10 bases between. The source material, RNA transcripts, was used to amplify TCR beta CDR3 regions. First-round RT-PCR targeting the TCR CDR3 was performed with the HTBI primer set. TCRdb analysed the multiplex PCR reads with MiXCR anew, one entry per CDR3 protein. The sample consists of hundreds of thousands of distinct CDR3 sequences, more than 15% of them appearing once. It was at first hyperthyroidism diagnosis, before any ophthalmopathy symptoms, that the blood sample was taken.

Sequencing was carried out using blood. The gene calls are TRBV10-3 and TRBJ2-1, with a possible D match to TRBD2 (6 bases). The TCR originated in a woman between 18 and 30 years old with Graves' hyperthyroidism that later progressed to Graves' ophthalmopathy. The CDR3 bases are TGTGCCATCAGTGCAGGGACTTTCTACAATGAGCAGTTCTTC. Translating it yields CAISAGTFYNEQFF.